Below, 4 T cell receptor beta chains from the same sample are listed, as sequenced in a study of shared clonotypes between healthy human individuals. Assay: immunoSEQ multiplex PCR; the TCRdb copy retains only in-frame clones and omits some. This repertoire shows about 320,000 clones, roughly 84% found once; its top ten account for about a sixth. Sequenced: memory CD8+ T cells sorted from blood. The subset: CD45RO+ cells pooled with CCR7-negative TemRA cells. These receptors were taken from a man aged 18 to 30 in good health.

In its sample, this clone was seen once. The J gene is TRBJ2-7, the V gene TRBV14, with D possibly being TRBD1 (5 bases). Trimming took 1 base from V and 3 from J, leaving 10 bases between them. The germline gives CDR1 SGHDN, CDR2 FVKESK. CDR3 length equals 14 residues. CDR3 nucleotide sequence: TGTGCCAGCAGCCAAGGTTGGGGCCACTACGAGCAGTACTTC. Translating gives CASSQGWGHYEQYF. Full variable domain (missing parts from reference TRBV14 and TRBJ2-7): EAGVTQFPSHSVIEKGQTVTLRCDPISGHDNLYWYRRVMGKEIKFLLHFVKESKQDESGMPNNRFLAERTGGTYSTLKVQPAELEDSGVYFCASSQGWGHYEQYFGPGTRLTVT.

The CDR3, as DNA: TGCAGTGCGGTGGGGGAGCAGTTCTTC. It specifies CSAVGEQFF. The chain links TRBV20-1 to TRBJ2-1, with D unclear. The CDR3 covers 9 residues. Trimming removed 6 bases at V and 10 bases at J, with 7 bases between. Germline CDR1 and CDR2: DFQATT and SNEGSKA (reference sequence).

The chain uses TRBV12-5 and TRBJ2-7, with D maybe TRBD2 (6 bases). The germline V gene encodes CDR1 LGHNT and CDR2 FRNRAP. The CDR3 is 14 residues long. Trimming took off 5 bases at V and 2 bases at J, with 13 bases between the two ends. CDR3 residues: CASGLGTQPYEQYF. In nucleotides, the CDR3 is TGTGCTAGTGGTCTCGGGACTCAACCCTACGAGCAGTACTTC.

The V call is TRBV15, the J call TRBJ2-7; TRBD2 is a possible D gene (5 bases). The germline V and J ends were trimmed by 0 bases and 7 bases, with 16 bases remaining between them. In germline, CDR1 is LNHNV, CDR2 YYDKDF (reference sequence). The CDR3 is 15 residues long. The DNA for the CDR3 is TGTGCCACCAGCAGAGATCGGGGTCCCTTAGTGGAGCAGTACTTC. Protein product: CATSRDRGPLVEQYF.